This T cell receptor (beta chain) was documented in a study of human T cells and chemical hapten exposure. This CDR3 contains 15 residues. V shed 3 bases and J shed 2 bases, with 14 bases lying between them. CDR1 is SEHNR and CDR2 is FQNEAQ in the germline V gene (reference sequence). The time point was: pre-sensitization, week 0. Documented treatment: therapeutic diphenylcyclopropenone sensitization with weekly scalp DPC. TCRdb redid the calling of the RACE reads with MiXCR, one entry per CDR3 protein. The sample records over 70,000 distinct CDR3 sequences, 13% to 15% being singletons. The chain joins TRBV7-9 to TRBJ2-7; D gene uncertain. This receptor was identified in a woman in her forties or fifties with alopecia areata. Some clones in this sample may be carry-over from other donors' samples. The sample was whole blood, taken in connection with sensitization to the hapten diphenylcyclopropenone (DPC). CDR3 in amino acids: CASSFDTDPPYEQYF. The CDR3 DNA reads TGTGCCAGCAGCTTCGATACGGACCCCCCCTACGAGCAGTACTTC.